This T cell receptor (beta chain) stems from a study of vaccination and CD4 T cells after COVID-19. Study details: There were six male and four female convalescents, and two of them were Hispanic.

Treatment here: roughly 11-day PBMC culture with coronavirus spike peptide pools or control peptides (ViraFEST assay). This CDR3 is built from 16 residues. Germline V gene lookup returns CDR1 MNHEY and CDR2 SMNVEV (reference sequence). V lost 5 bases to trimming and J lost 0 bases, with 16 bases between them. Sequenced with the Oncomine TCR Beta short-read assay was DNA taken from cultured CD4+ T cells. TCRdb itself ran the PCR reads through MiXCR, one entry per CDR3 protein. The sample records about 19,000 distinct CDR3 sequences, 38% being singletons. With regard to this clonotype: The antigen is undetermined.

The specimen was cultured CD4+ T cells from blood. The chain links TRBV27 to TRBJ1-1, with TRBD1 as a possible D gene (6 bases). This receptor was identified in a human donor with COVID-19. Here the CDR3 DNA reads TGTGCCAGCAGTCCTCTGGGGGGGCGACTGAACACTGAAGCTTTCTTT. It encodes CASSPLGGRLNTEAFF.